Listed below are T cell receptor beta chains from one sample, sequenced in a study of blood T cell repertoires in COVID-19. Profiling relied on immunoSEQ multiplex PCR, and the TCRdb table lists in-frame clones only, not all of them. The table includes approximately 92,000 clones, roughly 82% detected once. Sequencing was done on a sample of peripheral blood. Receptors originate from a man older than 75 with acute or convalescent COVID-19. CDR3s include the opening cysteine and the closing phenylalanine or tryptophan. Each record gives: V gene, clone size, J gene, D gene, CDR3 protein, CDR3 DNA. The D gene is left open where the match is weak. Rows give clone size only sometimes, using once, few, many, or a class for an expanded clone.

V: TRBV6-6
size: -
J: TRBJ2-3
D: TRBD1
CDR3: CASSSGQGISTDTQYF
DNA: TGTGCCAGCAGTTCCGGACAGGGGATTAGCACAGATACGCAGTATTTT

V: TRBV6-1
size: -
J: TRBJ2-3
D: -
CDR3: CASSEGAASSTDTQYF
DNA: TGTGCCAGCAGTGAAGGTGCGGCTAGCTCAACAGATACGCAGTATTTT

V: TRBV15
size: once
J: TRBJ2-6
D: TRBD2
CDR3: CATSRAFSGGAEANVLTF
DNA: TGTGCCACCAGCAGAGCCTTTAGCGGGGGGGCCGAGGCCAACGTCCTGACTTTC

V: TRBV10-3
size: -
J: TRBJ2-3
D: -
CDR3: CAISESGRGWTDTQYF
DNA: TGTGCCATCAGTGAGTCGGGCAGGGGTTGGACAGATACGCAGTATTTT

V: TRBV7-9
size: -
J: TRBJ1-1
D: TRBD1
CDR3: CASSSTGSGTEAFF
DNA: TGTGCCAGCAGCTCGACAGGGTCGGGCACTGAAGCTTTCTTT

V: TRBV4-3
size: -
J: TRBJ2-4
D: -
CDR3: CASSLGTLAKNIQYF
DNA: TGCGCCAGCAGCCTCGGGACTTTGGCCAAAAACATTCAGTACTTC

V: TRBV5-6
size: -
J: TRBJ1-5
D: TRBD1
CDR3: CASSMTGFNQPQHF
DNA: TGTGCCAGCAGCATGACAGGGTTCAATCAGCCCCAGCATTTT

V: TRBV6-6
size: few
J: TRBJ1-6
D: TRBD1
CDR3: CASSPSGTGSSPLHF
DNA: TGTGCCAGCAGTCCCTCGGGGACAGGCAGTTCACCCCTCCACTTT

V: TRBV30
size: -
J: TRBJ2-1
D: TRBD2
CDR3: CAWSLLAGVGEQFF
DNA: TGTGCCTGGAGCTTACTAGCGGGAGTGGGTGAGCAGTTCTTC

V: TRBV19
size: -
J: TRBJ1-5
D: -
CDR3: CASSWGPPTGNQPQHF
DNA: TGTGCCAGTAGTTGGGGCCCGCCGACTGGCAATCAGCCCCAGCATTTT

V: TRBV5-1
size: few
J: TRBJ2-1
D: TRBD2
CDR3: CASSLDVAGSGNEQFF
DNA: TGCGCCAGCAGCTTGGACGTAGCGGGGTCCGGCAATGAGCAGTTCTTC

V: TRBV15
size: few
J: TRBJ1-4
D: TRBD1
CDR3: CATCLDRGKEKLFF
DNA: TGTGCCACCTGCCTGGACAGGGGAAAAGAAAAACTGTTTTTT

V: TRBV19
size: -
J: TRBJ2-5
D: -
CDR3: CASSIKSGNQETQYF
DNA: TGTGCCAGTAGTATAAAGTCAGGGAACCAAGAGACCCAGTACTTC

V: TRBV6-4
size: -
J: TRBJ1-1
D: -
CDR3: CASSDSSWGHTEAFF
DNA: TGTGCCAGCAGTGACTCATCATGGGGCCACACTGAAGCTTTCTTT

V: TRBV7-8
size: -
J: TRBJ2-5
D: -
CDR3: CASSSYGAQYF
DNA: TGTGCCAGCAGCTCGTACGGTGCCCAGTACTTC

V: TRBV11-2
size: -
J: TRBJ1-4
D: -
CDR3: CASSPTGYANEKLFF
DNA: TGTGCCAGCAGTCCAACAGGGTACGCTAATGAAAAACTGTTTTTT

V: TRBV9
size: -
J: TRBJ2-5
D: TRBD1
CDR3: CASSVDQGAKETQYF
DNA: TGTGCCAGCAGCGTAGACCAGGGGGCAAAAGAGACCCAGTACTTC

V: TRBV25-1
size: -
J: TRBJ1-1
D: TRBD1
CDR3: CASNTDRGSGTEAFF
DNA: TGTGCCAGCAATACGGACAGGGGTTCCGGCACTGAAGCTTTCTTT

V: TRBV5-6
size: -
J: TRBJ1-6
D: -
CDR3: CASSPFSEGWNSPLHF
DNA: TGTGCCAGCAGCCCATTTTCGGAGGGCTGGAATTCACCCCTCCACTTT

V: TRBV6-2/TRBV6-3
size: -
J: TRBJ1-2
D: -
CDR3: CASSPQRRGYTF
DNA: TGTGCCAGCAGTCCCCAAAGGAGAGGCTACACCTTC

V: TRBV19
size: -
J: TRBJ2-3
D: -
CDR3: CASSGSSTDTQYF
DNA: TGTGCCAGTAGCGGTTCTAGCACAGATACGCAGTATTTT

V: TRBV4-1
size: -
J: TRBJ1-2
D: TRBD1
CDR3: CASSQQGALNYGYTF
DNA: TGCGCCAGCAGCCAACAGGGGGCTTTAAACTATGGCTACACCTTC

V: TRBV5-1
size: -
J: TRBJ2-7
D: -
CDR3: CASSLVRGPYEQYF
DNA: TGCGCCAGCAGCTTGGTCCGGGGTCCATACGAGCAGTACTTC

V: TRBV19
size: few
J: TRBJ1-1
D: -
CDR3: CASSKREGNTEAFF
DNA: TGTGCCAGTAGTAAACGGGAAGGGAACACTGAAGCTTTCTTT

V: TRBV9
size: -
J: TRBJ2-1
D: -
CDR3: CASSLEPLGFYNEQFF
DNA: TGTGCCAGCAGCTTGGAGCCCCTAGGTTTTTACAATGAGCAGTTCTTC

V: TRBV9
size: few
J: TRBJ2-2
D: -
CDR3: CASSTTQVTGELFF
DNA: TGTGCCAGCAGCACTACACAGGTCACCGGGGAGCTGTTTTTT

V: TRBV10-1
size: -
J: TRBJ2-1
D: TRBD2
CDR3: CASSEGSGAGALNEQFF
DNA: TGCGCCAGCAGTGAGGGGTCCGGGGCGGGAGCTTTGAATGAGCAGTTCTTC

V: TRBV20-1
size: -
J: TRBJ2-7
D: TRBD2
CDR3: CSASGRYEQYF
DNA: TGCAGTGCTAGCGGGAGGTACGAGCAGTACTTC

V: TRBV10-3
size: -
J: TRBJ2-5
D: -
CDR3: CAISEATPGSQETQYF
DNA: TGTGCCATCAGTGAGGCAACTCCGGGATCCCAAGAGACCCAGTACTTC

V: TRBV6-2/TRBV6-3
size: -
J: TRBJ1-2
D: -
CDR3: CASSSGVLPYGYTF
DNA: TGTGCCAGCAGTTCCGGTGTCCTCCCCTATGGCTACACCTTC

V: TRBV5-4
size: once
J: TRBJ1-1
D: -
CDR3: CASSLATGNTEAFF
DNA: TGTGCCAGCAGCTTGGCGACGGGGAACACTGAAGCTTTCTTT

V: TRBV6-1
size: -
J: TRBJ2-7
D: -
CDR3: CASSERHITFYEQYF
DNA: TGTGCCAGCAGTGAAAGACATATTACTTTCTACGAGCAGTACTTC

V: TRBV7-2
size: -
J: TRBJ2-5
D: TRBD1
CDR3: CASSGGTGGETQYF
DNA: TGTGCCAGCAGCGGTGGGACAGGGGGAGAGACCCAGTACTTC

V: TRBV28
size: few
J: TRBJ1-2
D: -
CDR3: CASQRGGDGYTF
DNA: TGTGCCAGCCAGAGGGGAGGGGATGGCTACACCTTC

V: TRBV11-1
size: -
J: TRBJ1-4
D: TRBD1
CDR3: CASSSGQEDEKLFF
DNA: TGTGCCAGCAGCTCGGGACAGGAGGATGAAAAACTGTTTTTT

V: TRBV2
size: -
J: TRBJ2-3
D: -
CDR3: CASRYQEDTQYF
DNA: TGTGCCAGCAGATATCAGGAAGATACGCAGTATTTT

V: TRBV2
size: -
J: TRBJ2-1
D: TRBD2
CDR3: CASRLTSVSYNEQFF
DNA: TGCGCCAGCAGGTTGACTAGCGTCTCCTACAATGAGCAGTTCTTC

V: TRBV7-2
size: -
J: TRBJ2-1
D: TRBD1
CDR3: CASSFGQEFYNEQFF
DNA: TGTGCCAGCAGCTTTGGACAGGAATTCTACAATGAGCAGTTCTTC

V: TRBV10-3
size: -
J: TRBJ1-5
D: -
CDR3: CAISESELTQPQHF
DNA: TGTGCCATCAGTGAGTCGGAGTTAACGCAGCCCCAGCATTTT

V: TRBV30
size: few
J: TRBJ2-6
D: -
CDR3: CALETFSGANVLTF
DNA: TGTGCCCTAGAGACCTTCTCTGGGGCCAACGTCCTGACTTTC

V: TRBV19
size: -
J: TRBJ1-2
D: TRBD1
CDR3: CASSAGTGGAGGYTF
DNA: TGTGCCAGTAGTGCCGGGACAGGGGGCGCAGGTGGCTACACCTTC

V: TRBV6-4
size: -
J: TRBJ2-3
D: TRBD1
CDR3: CASSYFLGQGCTDTQYF
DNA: TGTGCCAGCAGTTACTTCCTGGGACAGGGGTGCACAGATACGCAGTATTTT

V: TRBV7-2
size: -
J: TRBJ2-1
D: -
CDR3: CASSLDRNNEQFF
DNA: TGTGCCAGCAGCCTCGACAGGAACAATGAGCAGTTCTTC

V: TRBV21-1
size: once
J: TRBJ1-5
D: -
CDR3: CAKKGGGQELHSNQPQHF
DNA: TGTGCCAAAAAAGGAGGGGGACAGGAGCTTCATAGCAATCAGCCCCAGCATTTT

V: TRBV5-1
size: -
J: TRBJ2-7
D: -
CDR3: CASSLTMEGSSEQYF
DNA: TGCGCCAGCAGCTTGACCATGGAGGGTTCGAGCGAGCAGTACTTC

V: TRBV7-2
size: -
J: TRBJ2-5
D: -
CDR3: CASSLAGQGPQETQYF
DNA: TGTGCCAGCAGCTTAGCGGGACAAGGGCCGCAAGAGACCCAGTACTTC

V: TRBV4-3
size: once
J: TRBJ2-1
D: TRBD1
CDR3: CASSQATGFTYNEQFF
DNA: TGCGCCAGCAGCCAGGCGACAGGGTTCACCTACAATGAGCAGTTCTTC

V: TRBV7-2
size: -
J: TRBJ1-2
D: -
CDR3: CASSLNLPGTYGYTF
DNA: TGTGCCAGCAGCTTAAATCTCCCAGGTACCTATGGCTACACCTTC

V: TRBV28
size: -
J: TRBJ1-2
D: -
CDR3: CASSYLTGGRDYGYTF
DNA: TGTGCCAGCAGTTATTTGACGGGGGGCCGGGACTATGGCTACACCTTC

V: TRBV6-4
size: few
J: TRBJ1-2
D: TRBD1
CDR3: CASSDDRTGVYGYTF
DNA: TGTGCCAGCAGTGACGACAGGACAGGAGTTTATGGCTACACCTTC

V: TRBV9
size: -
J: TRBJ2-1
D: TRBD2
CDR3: CASSVTSGGLNEQFF
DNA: TGTGCCAGCAGCGTGACTAGCGGGGGGCTCAATGAGCAGTTCTTC

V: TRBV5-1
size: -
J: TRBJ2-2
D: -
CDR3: CASSLDSTNTGELFF
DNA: TGCGCCAGCAGCTTGGACAGTACGAACACCGGGGAGCTGTTTTTT

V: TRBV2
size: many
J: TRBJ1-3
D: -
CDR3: CASSERATGNTIYF
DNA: TGTGCCAGCAGTGAGAGGGCGACTGGAAACACCATATATTTT

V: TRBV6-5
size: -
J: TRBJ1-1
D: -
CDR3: CASRSSGGVTEAFF
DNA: TGTGCCAGCAGATCCTCGGGCGGGGTCACTGAAGCTTTCTTT

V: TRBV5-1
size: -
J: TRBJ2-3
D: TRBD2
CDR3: CASVTGGPTDTQYF
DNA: TGCGCCAGTGTTACGGGGGGACCCACAGATACGCAGTATTTT

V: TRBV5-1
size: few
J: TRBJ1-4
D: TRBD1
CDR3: CASRLGQTNEKLFF
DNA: TGCGCCAGCCGCCTGGGACAGACAAATGAAAAACTGTTTTTT

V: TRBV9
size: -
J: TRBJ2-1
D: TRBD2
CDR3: CASSVVGLAHNEQFF
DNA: TGTGCCAGCAGCGTAGTTGGACTAGCGCACAATGAGCAGTTCTTC

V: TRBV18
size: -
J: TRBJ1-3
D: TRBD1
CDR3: CASSVGQGIAGNTIYF
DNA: TGTGCCAGCTCGGTGGGACAGGGGATCGCTGGAAACACCATATATTTT

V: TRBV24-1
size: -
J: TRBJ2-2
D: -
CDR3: CATGIFGRGIGELFF
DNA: TGTGCCACCGGTATCTTTGGTCGGGGAATCGGGGAGCTGTTTTTT

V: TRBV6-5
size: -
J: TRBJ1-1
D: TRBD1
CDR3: CASNLDRFGEAFF
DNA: TGTGCCAGCAACTTGGACAGGTTTGGTGAAGCTTTCTTT